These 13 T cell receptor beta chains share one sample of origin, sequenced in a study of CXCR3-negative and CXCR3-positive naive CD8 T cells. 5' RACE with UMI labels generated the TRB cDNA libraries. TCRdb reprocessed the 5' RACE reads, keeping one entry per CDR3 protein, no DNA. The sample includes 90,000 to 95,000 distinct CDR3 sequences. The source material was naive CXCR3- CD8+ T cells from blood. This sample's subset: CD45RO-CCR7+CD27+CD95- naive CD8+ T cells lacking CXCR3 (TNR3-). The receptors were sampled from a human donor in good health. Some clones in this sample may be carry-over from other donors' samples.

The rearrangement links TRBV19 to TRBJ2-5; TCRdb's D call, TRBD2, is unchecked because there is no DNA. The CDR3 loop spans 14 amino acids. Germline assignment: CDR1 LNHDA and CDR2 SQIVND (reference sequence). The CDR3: CASMVAGLQETQYF.

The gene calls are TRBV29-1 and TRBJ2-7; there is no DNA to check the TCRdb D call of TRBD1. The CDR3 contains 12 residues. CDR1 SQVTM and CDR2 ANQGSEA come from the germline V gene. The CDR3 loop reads CSVGPSGYEQYF.

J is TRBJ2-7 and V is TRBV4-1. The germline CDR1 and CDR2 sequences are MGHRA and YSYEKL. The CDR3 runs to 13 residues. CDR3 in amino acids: CASSQARTFEQYF.

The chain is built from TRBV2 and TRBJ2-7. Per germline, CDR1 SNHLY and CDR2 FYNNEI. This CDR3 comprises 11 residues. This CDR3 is CASSEGYEQYF. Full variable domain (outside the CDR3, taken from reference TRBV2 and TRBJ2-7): EPEVTQTPSHQVTQMGQEVILRCVPISNHLYFYWYRQILGQKVEFLVSFYNNEISEKSEIFDDQFSVERPDGSNFTLKIRSTKLEDSAMYFCASSEGYEQYFGPGTRLTVT.

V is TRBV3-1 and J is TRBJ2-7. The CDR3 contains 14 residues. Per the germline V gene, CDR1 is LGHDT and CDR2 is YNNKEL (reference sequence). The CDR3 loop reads CASSGTLRSYEQYF.

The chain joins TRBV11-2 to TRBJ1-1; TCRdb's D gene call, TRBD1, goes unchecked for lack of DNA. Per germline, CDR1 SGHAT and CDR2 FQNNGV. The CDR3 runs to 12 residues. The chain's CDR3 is CASSLGQSEAFF.

Here the CDR3 reads CATSEWPRTGDYEQYF. This chain joins TRBV15 and TRBJ2-7; the TCRdb call, TRBD1, lacks DNA for checking. The CDR3 consists of 16 residues. Per germline, CDR1 LNHNV and CDR2 YYDKDF (reference sequence).

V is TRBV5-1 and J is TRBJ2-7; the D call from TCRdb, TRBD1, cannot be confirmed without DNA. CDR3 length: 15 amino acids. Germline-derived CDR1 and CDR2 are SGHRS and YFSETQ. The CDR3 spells CASSLTAGASYEQYF. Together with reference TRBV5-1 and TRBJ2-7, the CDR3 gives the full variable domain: KAGVTQTPRYLIKTRGQQVTLSCSPISGHRSVSWYQQTPGQGLQFLFEYFSETQRNKGNFPGRFSGRQFSNSRSEMNVSTLELGDSALYLCASSLTAGASYEQYFGPGTRLTVT.

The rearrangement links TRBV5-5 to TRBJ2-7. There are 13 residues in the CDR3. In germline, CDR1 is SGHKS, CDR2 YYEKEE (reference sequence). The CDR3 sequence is CASSPLIDYEQYF.

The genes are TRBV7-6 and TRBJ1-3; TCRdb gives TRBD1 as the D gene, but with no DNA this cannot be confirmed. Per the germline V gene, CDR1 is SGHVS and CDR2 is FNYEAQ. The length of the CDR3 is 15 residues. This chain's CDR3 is CASSLEGAAGNTIYF. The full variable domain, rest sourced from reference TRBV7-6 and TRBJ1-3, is GAGVSQSPRYKVTKRGQDVALRCDPISGHVSLYWYRQALGQGPEFLTYFNYEAQQDKSGLPNDRFSAERPEGSISTLTIQRTEQRDSAMYRCASSLEGAAGNTIYFGEGSWLTVV.

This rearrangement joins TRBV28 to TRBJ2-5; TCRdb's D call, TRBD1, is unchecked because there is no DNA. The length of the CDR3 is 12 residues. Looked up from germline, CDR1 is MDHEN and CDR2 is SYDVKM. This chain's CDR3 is CATGQGGETQYF. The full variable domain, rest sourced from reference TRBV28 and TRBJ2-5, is DVKVTQSSRYLVKRTGEKVFLECVQDMDHENMFWYRQDPGLGLRLIYFSYDVKMKEKGDIPEGYSVSREKKERFSLILESASTNQTSMYLCATGQGGETQYFGPGTRLLVL.

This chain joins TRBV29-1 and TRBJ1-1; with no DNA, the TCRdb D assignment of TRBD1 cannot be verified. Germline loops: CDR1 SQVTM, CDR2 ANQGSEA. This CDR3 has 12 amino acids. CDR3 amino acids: CSVLLDRGEAFF.

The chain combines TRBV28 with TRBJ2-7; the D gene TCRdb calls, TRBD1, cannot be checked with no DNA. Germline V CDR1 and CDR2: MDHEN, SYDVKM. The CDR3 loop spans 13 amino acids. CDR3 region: CAIRRDRGYEQYF.